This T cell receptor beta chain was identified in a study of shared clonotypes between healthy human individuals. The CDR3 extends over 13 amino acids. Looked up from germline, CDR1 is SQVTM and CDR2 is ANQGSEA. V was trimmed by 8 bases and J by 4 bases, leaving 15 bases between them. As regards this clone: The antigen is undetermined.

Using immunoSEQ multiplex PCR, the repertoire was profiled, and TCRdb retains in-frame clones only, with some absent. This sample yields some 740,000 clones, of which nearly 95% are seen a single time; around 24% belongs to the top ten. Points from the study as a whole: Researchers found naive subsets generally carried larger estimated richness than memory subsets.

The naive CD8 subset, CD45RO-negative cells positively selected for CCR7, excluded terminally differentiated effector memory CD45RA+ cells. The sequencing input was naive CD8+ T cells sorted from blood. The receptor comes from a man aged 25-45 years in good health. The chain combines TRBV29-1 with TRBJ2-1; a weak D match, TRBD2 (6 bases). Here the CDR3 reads CSPRVGGYNEQFF. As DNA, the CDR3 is TGCAGCCCGAGGGTCGGGGGTTACAATGAGCAGTTCTTC.